These 26 T cell receptor beta chains came from one sample sequenced in a study of blood T cell repertoires in COVID-19. Profiled with immunoSEQ multiplex PCR; TCRdb holds only in-frame clones, not every one. In the table there are about 230,000 clones, 83% of which are singletons. The specimen sequenced was peripheral blood. The source of these receptors is a woman in her seventies with active or convalescent COVID-19.

This clone was seen only a few times. The chain carries TRBV20-1 and TRBJ2-7; D gene ambiguous. Germline values: CDR1 DFQATT, CDR2 SNEGSKA (reference sequence). The CDR3 sequence is 12 residues long. Trimming left V 3 bases short and J 2 bases short, with 8 bases between. CDR3 sequence: CSASETPYEQYF. CDR3 DNA sequence: TGCAGTGCTAGTGAGACTCCCTACGAGCAGTACTTC.

This clone was seen a few times. This chain uses TRBV7-8 with TRBJ2-2; 12 positions match TRBD2. V shed 4 bases and J 7 bases; nucleotides not matched to a gene: 16. CDR1 is SGHVS, CDR2 FQNEAQ, per germline. The CDR3 is 19 amino acids. The CDR3 loop reads CASSYRNPRLAGGGGELFF. CDR3 sequence (DNA): TGTGCCAGCAGCTACCGGAATCCCCGGCTAGCGGGAGGGGGCGGGGAGCTGTTTTTT.

This chain links TRBV6-2 or TRBV6-3 with TRBJ2-7; 7 bases fit TRBD1. The CDR3 runs 16 residues. Per germline, CDR1 MNHEY and CDR2 SVGEGT. V shed 4 bases, J shed 4 bases, and the junction held 13 bases outside the gene matches. CDR3 amino acids: CASSWHNRDSVYEQYF. Here the CDR3 DNA reads TGTGCCAGCAGTTGGCACAACCGGGACAGTGTTTACGAGCAGTACTTC.

V usage is TRBV6-5 and J usage is TRBJ1-1, with a weak D call TRBD1 (5 bases). Trimming stripped 7 bases from V and 4 bases from J, with 16 bases between. CDR1 is MNHEY and CDR2 is SVGAGI in the germline V gene. The length of the CDR3 is 14 residues. The CDR3 nucleotides read TGTGCCAGCACCCCCGGGGGGGAGGTCACTGAAGCTTTCTTT. Its translation is CASTPGGEVTEAFF.

The chain has TRBV3-1 (or the pseudogene TRBV3-2) and TRBJ1-1; TRBD1 aligns across 9 bases. J lost 3 bases, V lost 4 bases, and 9 bases had no gene match. The CDR3 length is 16 residues. The germline CDR1 and CDR2 sequences are LGHDT and YNNKEL (reference sequence). CDR3 bases: TGTGCCAGCAGCCCAGTAGGGACAGGGAAGGACACTGAAGCTTTCTTT. Residues: CASSPVGTGKDTEAFF.

The chain combines TRBV6-2 or TRBV6-3 with TRBJ2-1; tentatively, D is TRBD1 (7 bases). CDR1 and CDR2 (germline): MNHEY, SVGEGT. The V gene lost 5 bases and the J gene lost 4 bases, with 15 bases spanning the gap. CDR3 length equals 15 residues. This chain's CDR3 is CASSALQGTYNEQFF. The CDR3 region has the DNA TGTGCCAGCAGTGCCCTACAGGGGACTTACAATGAGCAGTTCTTC.

V usage is TRBV19 and J usage is TRBJ2-3; 7 bases fit TRBD1. The CDR3 is 14 residues long. Germline V gene lookup returns CDR1 LNHDA and CDR2 SQIVND (reference sequence). After removal of 3 bases from V and 3 bases from J, the junction contained 3 bases not matched to a gene. The CDR3, as DNA: TGTGCCAGTAGTATTGGGGGACAGACAGATACGCAGTATTTT. This translates into CASSIGGQTDTQYF.

This chain links TRBV6-2 or TRBV6-3 with TRBJ2-3; 7 bases agree with TRBD2. Germline lookup yields CDR1 MNHEY and CDR2 SVGEGT. The CDR3 totals 15 residues. V shed 2 bases and J 1 base; nucleotides not matched to a gene: 3. The chain's CDR3 is CASSYPSGGTDTQYF. CDR3 sequence (DNA): TGTGCCAGCAGTTACCCCAGCGGGGGCACAGATACGCAGTATTTT.

The rearrangement uses TRBV5-1 and TRBJ1-6; 8 positions match TRBD1. CDR1 and CDR2 (germline): SGHRS, YFSETQ. V lost 2 bases and J lost 7; bases outside the gene matches: 8. The CDR3 length is 16 residues. In DNA, the CDR3 is TGCGCCAGCAGCTTTAACAGGGGGGTAAGGAATTCACCCCTCCACTTT. Its protein is CASSFNRGVRNSPLHF. The variable domain in full, with the rest retrieved from reference TRBV5-1 and TRBJ1-6, is KAGVTQTPRYLIKTRGQQVTLSCSPISGHRSVSWYQQTPGQGLQFLFEYFSETQRNKGNFPGRFSGRQFSNSRSEMNVSTLELGDSALYLCASSFNRGVRNSPLHFGNGTRLTVT.

J is TRBJ1-2 and V is TRBV5-1; D unresolved. This CDR3 has 15 residues. CDR1 and CDR2 (germline): SGHRS, YFSETQ. Trimming cost V 0 bases and J 3 bases, with 12 bases left between them. DNA for the CDR3: TGCGCCAGCAGCTTGGTCGGAGAGGGCGACTATGGCTACACCTTC. Amino acid sequence: CASSLVGEGDYGYTF. The full variable domain, rest sourced from reference TRBV5-1 and TRBJ1-2, is KAGVTQTPRYLIKTRGQQVTLSCSPISGHRSVSWYQQTPGQGLQFLFEYFSETQRNKGNFPGRFSGRQFSNSRSEMNVSTLELGDSALYLCASSLVGEGDYGYTFGSGTRLTVV.

The genes are TRBV7-9 and TRBJ1-1, with D possibly TRBD1 on 5 matching bases. From germline, CDR1 is SEHNR and CDR2 FQNEAQ (reference sequence). V lost 5 bases to trimming and J lost 5 bases, with 15 bases between them. The CDR3 is 14 residues long. The CDR3 spells CASSPRGGETEAFF. The DNA of the CDR3 is TGTGCCAGCAGCCCTCGGGGGGGTGAGACTGAAGCTTTCTTT.

This chain links TRBV18 with TRBJ2-3; maybe TRBD2 (6 bases). The CDR3 is 16 amino acids. The germline gives CDR1 KGHSH, CDR2 LQKENI. V was clipped by 3 bases and J by 4 bases, with 17 bases between them. CDR3 loop: CASSPSEGLPSDTQYF. For the CDR3, the DNA is TGTGCCAGCTCACCGTCCGAGGGACTCCCTTCAGATACGCAGTATTTT.

This chain uses TRBV18 with TRBJ2-1, with 9 bases lining up with TRBD2. J was trimmed by 9 bases and V by 2 bases; bases with no gene match: 5. CDR1 and CDR2 from the germline V gene are KGHSH and LQKENI. The CDR3 runs 14 residues. This chain's CDR3 is CASSPLGTSSEQFF. DNA of the CDR3: TGTGCCAGCTCACCATTGGGGACTAGCAGTGAGCAGTTCTTC.

V usage is TRBV29-1 and J usage is TRBJ2-5; 8 bases map to TRBD2. The V segment lost 6 bases and the J segment 5 bases; nucleotides outside the gene matches: 8. The CDR3 extends over 13 amino acids. CDR1 is SQVTM and CDR2 is ANQGSEA in the germline V gene. The CDR3 region has the DNA TGCAGCGTCCGGTCCTCGGGAGGGGAGACCCAGTACTTC. Its protein product is CSVRSSGGETQYF.

This clone was observed a few times. V is TRBV9 and J is TRBJ2-2; 10 bases agree with TRBD1. Germline CDR1 reads SGDLS; CDR2 reads YYNGEE. The V gene end was trimmed by 7 bases and the J gene end by 2 bases; junction bases not matched to a gene: 8. The CDR3 extends over 16 amino acids. Here the CDR3 DNA reads TGTGCCAGCTCTCGACAGGGGGCGCGAAACACCGGGGAGCTGTTTTTT. Translated: CASSRQGARNTGELFF. Combining the CDR3 with reference TRBV9 and TRBJ2-2 gives the whole variable domain DSGVTQTPKHLITATGQRVTLRCSPRSGDLSVYWYQQSLDQGLQFLIQYYNGEERAKGNILERFSAQQFPDLHSELNLSSLELGDSALYFCASSRQGARNTGELFFGEGSRLTVL.

This clone was seen many times. The genes are TRBV30 and TRBJ1-1, with D hard to call. Germline V gives CDR1 GTSNPN, CDR2 SVGIG (reference sequence). V lost 3 bases to trimming and J lost 7 bases, with 15 bases between them. CDR3 size: 13 residues. The chain's CDR3 is CAWSYSLRREAFF. CDR3 DNA sequence: TGTGCCTGGAGCTACAGTTTGAGACGTGAAGCTTTCTTT.

The chain employs TRBV5-1 and TRBJ2-1; possibly TRBD1 for D (5 bases). V lost 8 bases, J lost 8 bases, and 29 bases lay in between. The CDR3 length is 17 residues. Germline CDR1 is SGHRS and CDR2 is YFSETQ. DNA for the CDR3: TGCGCCAGTGGGGCCCAACCCCAAGACCCCTCAGGCTATGAGCAGTTCTTC. It specifies CASGAQPQDPSGYEQFF.

The chain couples TRBV7-3 to TRBJ2-1, with a tentative D call TRBD1 (6 bases). The germline CDR1 and CDR2 sequences are SGHTA and FQGTGA. The CDR3 sequence is 14 residues long. V was shortened by 5 bases and J by 8 bases, with 16 bases between the two germline ends. CDR3 region: CASSTKWGQDEQFF. The CDR3 DNA follows: TGTGCCAGCAGCACTAAATGGGGGCAAGATGAGCAGTTCTTC.

The chain couples TRBV5-1 to TRBJ1-1; D may be TRBD1 (5 bases). The ends were cut back, 3 bases at V and 1 base at J, with 7 bases in the middle. The CDR3 loop spans 13 amino acids. Germline values: CDR1 SGHRS, CDR2 YFSETQ. CDR3 sequence: CASSWGQNTEAFF. CDR3 DNA: TGCGCCAGCAGCTGGGGCCAGAACACTGAAGCTTTCTTT.

This rearrangement joins TRBV5-4 to TRBJ1-1; 10 nucleotides match TRBD1. The length of the CDR3 is 17 residues. With 4 bases clipped from V and 3 bases from J, the junction kept 12 bases outside the gene matches. Germline loops: CDR1 SGHNT, CDR2 YYREEE (reference sequence). The CDR3 DNA sequence: TGTGCCAGCAGCCCCCGGACAGGGGGACTAGTAGACACTGAAGCTTTCTTT. Encoded protein: CASSPRTGGLVDTEAFF. The full variable domain, with the rest looked up from reference TRBV5-4 and TRBJ1-1, is ETGVTQSPTHLIKTRGQQVTLRCSSQSGHNTVSWYQQALGQGPQFIFQYYREEENGRGNFPPRFSGLQFPNYSSELNVNALELDDSALYLCASSPRTGGLVDTEAFFGQGTRLTVV.

This chain connects TRBV29-1 to TRBJ1-2; TRBD1 might be the D (5 bases). The length of the CDR3 is 14 residues. The ends were cut back, 0 bases at V and 7 bases at J, with 15 bases in the middle. The germline V gene has CDR1 SQVTM and CDR2 ANQGSEA. CDR3 nucleotide sequence: TGCAGCGTTGAAGATCCCGGCAGGGTGGGTGGCTACACCTTC. Its translation: CSVEDPGRVGGYTF. Full variable domain (outside the CDR3, taken from reference TRBV29-1 and TRBJ1-2): SAVISQKPSRDICQRGTSLTIQCQVDSQVTMMFWYRQQPGQSLTLIATANQGSEATYESGFVIDKFPISRPNLTFSTLTVSNMSPEDSSIYLCSVEDPGRVGGYTFGSGTRLTVV.

This clone was seen a single time. V and J are TRBV5-1 and TRBJ2-1; possible D gene TRBD2, 6 bases. The length of the CDR3 is 14 residues. Trimming left V 6 bases short and J 8 bases short, with 18 bases between. Germline-derived CDR1 and CDR2 are SGHRS and YFSETQ. The CDR3 bases are TGCGCCAGCAACAGGCAGGGCCCGGGGGATGAGCAGTTCTTC. Encoded protein: CASNRQGPGDEQFF.

The chain couples TRBV5-6 to TRBJ2-3; 8 nucleotides line up with TRBD2. The V and J ends lost 4 bases and 3 bases, in that order; junction bases with no gene match: 13. CDR1 is SGHDT, CDR2 YYEEEE, per germline. This CDR3 is 17 amino acids long. The CDR3, as DNA: TGTGCCAGCAGCACGACTAGCGCCGTGGGTGGTACAGATACGCAGTATTTT. This gives the protein CASSTTSAVGGTDTQYF.

The V and J genes are TRBV5-1 and TRBJ2-3; 7 bases align to TRBD2. V dropped 4 bases and J dropped 3; count of bases not matched to a gene: 8. The CDR3 consists of 15 residues. Germline CDR1 and CDR2: SGHRS and YFSETQ. CDR3 loop: CASSLRDYQTDTQYF. CDR3 sequence (DNA): TGCGCCAGCAGCCTCCGGGACTATCAAACAGATACGCAGTATTTT.

This chain connects TRBV7-9 to TRBJ2-1; a possible D gene is TRBD2 (5 bases). Germline assignment: CDR1 SEHNR and CDR2 FQNEAQ (reference sequence). The CDR3 totals 16 residues. Trimming stripped 4 bases from V and 0 bases from J, with 13 bases between. The CDR3 sequence: CASSSLAASSYNEQFF. CDR3 coding DNA: TGTGCCAGCAGCTCGCTAGCTGCTAGCTCCTACAATGAGCAGTTCTTC.

The chain recombines TRBV25-1 with TRBJ2-5; TRBD1 agrees at 7 bases. V was pared by 4 bases and J by 1 base, with 9 bases of the junction left unmatched. Germline lookup yields CDR1 MGHDK and CDR2 SYGVNS. The CDR3 runs 16 residues. CDR3 coding DNA: TGTGCCAGCAGTGCAAACTACGGGACAGCCCAAGAGACCCAGTACTTC. Protein product: CASSANYGTAQETQYF.